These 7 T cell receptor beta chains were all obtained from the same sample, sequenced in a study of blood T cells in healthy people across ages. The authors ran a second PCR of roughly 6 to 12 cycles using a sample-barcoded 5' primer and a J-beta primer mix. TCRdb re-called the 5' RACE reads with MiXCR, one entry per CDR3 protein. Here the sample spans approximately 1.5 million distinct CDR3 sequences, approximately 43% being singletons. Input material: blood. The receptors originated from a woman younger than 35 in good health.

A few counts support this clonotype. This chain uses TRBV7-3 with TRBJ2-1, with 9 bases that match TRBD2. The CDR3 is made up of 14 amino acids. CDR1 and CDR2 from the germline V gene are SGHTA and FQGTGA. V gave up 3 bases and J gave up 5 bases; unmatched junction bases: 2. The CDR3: CASSFSGGDNEQFF. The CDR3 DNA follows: TGTGCCAGCAGCTTTAGCGGGGGAGACAATGAGCAGTTCTTC.

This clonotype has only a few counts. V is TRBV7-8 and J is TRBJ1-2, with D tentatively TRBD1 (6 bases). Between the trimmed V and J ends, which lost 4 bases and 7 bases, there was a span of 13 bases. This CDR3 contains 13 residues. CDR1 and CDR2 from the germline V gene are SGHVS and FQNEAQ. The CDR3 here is CASSYREGGGYTF. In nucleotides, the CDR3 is TGTGCCAGCAGCTACAGGGAGGGGGGTGGCTACACCTTC.

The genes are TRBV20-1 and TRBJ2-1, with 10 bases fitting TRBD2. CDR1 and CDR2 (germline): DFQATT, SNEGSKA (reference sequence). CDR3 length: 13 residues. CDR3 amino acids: CSGLADTYNEQFF. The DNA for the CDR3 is TGCAGCGGACTAGCGGACACCTACAATGAGCAGTTCTTC.

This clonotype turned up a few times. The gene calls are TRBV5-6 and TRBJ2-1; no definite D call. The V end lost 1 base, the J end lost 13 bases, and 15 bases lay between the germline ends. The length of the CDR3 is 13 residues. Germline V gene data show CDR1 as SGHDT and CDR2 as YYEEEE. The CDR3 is CASSLSGAETQFF. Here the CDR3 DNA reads TGTGCCAGCAGCTTGTCGGGCGCGGAGACCCAGTTCTTC.

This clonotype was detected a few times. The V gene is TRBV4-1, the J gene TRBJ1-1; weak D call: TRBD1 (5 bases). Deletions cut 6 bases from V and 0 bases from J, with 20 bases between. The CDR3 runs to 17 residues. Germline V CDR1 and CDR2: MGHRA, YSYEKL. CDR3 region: CASSPLGGRAMNTEAFF. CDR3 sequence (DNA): TGCGCCAGCAGTCCCCTCGGGGGGAGGGCCATGAACACTGAAGCTTTCTTT.

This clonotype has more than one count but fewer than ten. CDR3 loop: CASSVRTSGDTQYF. The DNA of the CDR3 is TGTGCCAGCAGCGTCCGGACTAGCGGTGATACGCAGTATTTT. The chain combines TRBV9 with TRBJ2-3; 10 bases are shared with TRBD2. The V gene's germline CDR1 is SGDLS and CDR2 YYNGEE. V shed 2 bases and J 6 bases; nucleotides not matched to a gene: 3. This CDR3 is built from 14 residues.

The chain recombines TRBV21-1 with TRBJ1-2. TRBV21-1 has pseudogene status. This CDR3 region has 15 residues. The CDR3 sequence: CASSGKNGRYYGYTF. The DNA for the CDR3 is TGTGCCAGCAGCGGAAAAAACGGGAGATACTATGGCTACACCTTC.